The 6 T cell receptor beta chains reported below all come from one sample, sequenced in a study of T cells in Graves' hyperthyroidism and ophthalmopathy. The source material, RNA transcripts, was used to amplify TCR beta CDR3 regions. In the first-round RT-PCR of the TCR CDR3, the HTBI primer set was used. TCRdb ran MiXCR on the multiplex PCR reads and lists one entry per CDR3 protein. The sample has roughly 840,000 distinct CDR3 sequences; roughly 40% are singletons. Sequenced: blood. The receptors shown here come from a man between 18 and 29 years old with Graves' hyperthyroidism.

The table lists this clonotype with many counts. The J gene is TRBJ1-6, the V gene TRBV19; 7 nucleotides match TRBD1. The length of the CDR3 is 16 residues. Trimming removed 4 bases from V and 7 bases from J; junction bases left unmatched: 10. Per germline, CDR1 LNHDA and CDR2 SQIVND (reference sequence). The CDR3 coding sequence is TGTGCCAGTAGTACCTACGGGGGACAGTCAAATTCACCCCTCCACTTT. This gives the protein CASSTYGGQSNSPLHF.

This clonotype was counted a few times. This sequence joins TRBV5-1 and TRBJ2-7; D is unclear. V dropped 0 bases and J dropped 3 bases, with 7 bases sitting between them. Germline CDR1 and CDR2: SGHRS and YFSETQ. The CDR3 contains 13 residues. CDR3 protein: CASSLAAGYEQYF. CDR3 bases: TGCGCCAGCAGCTTGGCCGCAGGCTACGAGCAGTACTTC. The variable domain in full, completed from reference TRBV5-1 and TRBJ2-7, reads KAGVTQTPRYLIKTRGQQVTLSCSPISGHRSVSWYQQTPGQGLQFLFEYFSETQRNKGNFPGRFSGRQFSNSRSEMNVSTLELGDSALYLCASSLAAGYEQYFGPGTRLTVT.

This chain joins TRBV5-1 and TRBJ1-1, with D possibly TRBD1 on 5 matching bases. This CDR3 spans 14 amino acids. CDR1 is SGHRS and CDR2 is YFSETQ in the germline V gene. Trimming took 4 bases from V and 4 from J, leaving 14 bases between them. The CDR3 sequence: CASSPTGTGTEAFF. CDR3 nucleotide sequence: TGCGCCAGCAGCCCGACCGGGACGGGCACTGAAGCTTTCTTT.

This sequence joins TRBV9 and TRBJ1-2; 7 bases agree with TRBD1. This CDR3 comprises 15 residues. V was pared by 7 bases and J by 4 bases, with 13 bases of the junction left unmatched. Germline V gene sequence: CDR1 SGDLS, CDR2 YYNGEE. This chain's CDR3 is CASSPRQGVFYGYTF. CDR3 DNA sequence: TGTGCCAGCTCACCACGGCAGGGGGTCTTCTATGGCTACACCTTC. Complete variable domain (other parts from reference TRBV9 and TRBJ1-2): DSGVTQTPKHLITATGQRVTLRCSPRSGDLSVYWYQQSLDQGLQFLIQYYNGEERAKGNILERFSAQQFPDLHSELNLSSLELGDSALYFCASSPRQGVFYGYTFGSGTRLTVV.

The chain links TRBV7-2 to TRBJ2-2; 13 positions agree with TRBD2. The germline V gene has CDR1 SGHTA and CDR2 FQGNSA. Trimming at V came to 5 bases and at J to 6 bases, leaving 6 bases not matched to a gene. CDR3 size: 16 residues. The CDR3 sequence: CASSTGGLAGAGELFF. CDR3 in DNA: TGTGCCAGCAGCACCGGAGGACTAGCGGGGGCCGGGGAGCTGTTTTTT.

The rearrangement links TRBV28 to TRBJ2-7, with D possibly being TRBD1 (6 bases). The germline V and J ends were trimmed by 11 bases and 1 base, with 15 bases remaining between them. Per the germline V gene, CDR1 is MDHEN and CDR2 is SYDVKM. This CDR3 spans 13 amino acids. CDR3 nucleotide sequence: TGTGCCGCAACAGGGCCCTCGTCCTACGAGCAGTACTTC. It yields the protein CAATGPSSYEQYF.